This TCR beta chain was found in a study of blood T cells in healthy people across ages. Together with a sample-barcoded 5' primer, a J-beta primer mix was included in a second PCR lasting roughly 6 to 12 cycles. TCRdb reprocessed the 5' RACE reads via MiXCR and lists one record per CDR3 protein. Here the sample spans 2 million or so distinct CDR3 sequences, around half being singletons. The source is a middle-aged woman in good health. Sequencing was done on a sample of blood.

CDR3 region: CSAQKAGGHNEQYF. The CDR3 bases are TGCAGTGCTCAGAAAGCGGGGGGGCACAATGAGCAGTACTTC. The chain recombines TRBV20-1 with TRBJ2-5; 10 nucleotides align to TRBD2. The germline V gene encodes CDR1 DFQATT and CDR2 SNEGSKA (reference sequence). Trimming at V came to 5 bases and at J to 11 bases, leaving 14 bases not matched to a gene. This CDR3 has 14 amino acids.